This entry concerns a single T cell receptor beta chain. This clone's antigen is unknown. No clone much larger than this one lies a single base away; base qualities are absent. This specimen belongs to a study of shared clonotypes between healthy human individuals (dated by TCRdb to between 2020 and 2021). As for the study more broadly: The cohort comprised a couple of women and three men aged 18 to 49 years. For each donor, CD4 naive and CD4 memory were each run on three plates, CD8 naive on two plates, and CD8 memory on one plate. To estimate repertoire size and how much clonotype sharing occurs between individuals, the study deeply sequenced the blood TCR repertoires of several healthy adults. Different laboratories and diverse techniques were used to prepare libraries and sequence TCR repertoires, to increase sequencing depth and limit assay-specific biases. Each donor's leukapheresis produced roughly between about 0.9 and 9.5 billion PBMCs. The research as a whole found: Estimated clonotype richness was generally larger for naive than for memory subsets. Sharing across several donors was observed for 4.5% to 6.5% of naive CD4, 3.5% of naive CD8, roughly 2.4% of memory CD4, and around 0.4% of memory CD8 clonotypes. The small number of donors limited the genetic and exposure-history diversity represented. Higher generation probabilities were observed for clonotypes shared by all four sorted-subset donors than for non-shared clonotypes. Pairwise subsampling indicated that sequencing depth was expected to affect the degree of clonotype sharing among donors. Sampling was restricted to blood, and TCR repertoires in tissues likely differ from the TCR repertoires found in blood. Incomplete sequencing was indicated by rarefaction of sorted-subset datasets, despite the large sequencing depth.

The CDR3 starts with the cysteine, ends with the phenylalanine, and has 15 residues. Kept here is only the CDR3 DNA, which spans 45 bases and is read in frame from base 1. For CDR1 and CDR2, the germline V gene (reference sequence) lists PRHDT and FYEKMQ. V trim: 5 bases; J trim: 0 bases; unmatched bases: 4. TCR CDR3 regions were amplified from genomic DNA by multiplex PCR using the deep immunoSEQ assay. Extracted genomic DNA from each cell subset was spread evenly across all wells of several immunoSEQ 96-well plates, with each plate serving as a replicate. For sorted subsets, around 0.2 ug genomic DNA, equal to tens of thousands of T cell genomes, was loaded into each replicate PCR. Purified libraries were measured with a Qubit 3.0 fluorometer, size-checked on a Bioanalyzer 2100, and measured again with the KAPA Library Quantification kit. Every immunoSEQ 96-well plate was sequenced on a separate single-read 150-cycle Illumina NextSeq 550 flow cell. Per the original workflow: Because the immunoSEQ output included only junctional sequences and no quality scores, the filtering could not be the same as the filtering used for full-length reads. To assign V/J genes and CDR3, sequences were annotated against IMGT germline references using PyIR, a Python wrapper for IgBLAST v1.9. Reads were filtered out if the reads had weak V/J assignments (E-value above 1e-6), no CDR3, stop codons, out-of-frame junctions, or ambiguous translated residues. A V3J clonotype was defined by an identical inferred V gene, J gene, and CDR3 amino acid sequence. Percentage overlap between repertoires was computed as shared unique clonotypes divided by the size of the smaller repertoire. Richness of each repertoire was evaluated using RTK rarefaction, the Chao1 estimator, and Recon v2.1 estimates of unobserved clonotypes. OLGA was used to compute generation probabilities for all TCRbeta clonotypes that the gDNA method yielded from a few donors. Held by TCRdb, this immuneACCESS table contains in-frame sequences only and omits some clones. Under half of the omission traces to an unresolved V gene where checked; the cause of the rest is unknown. V and J calls and clone size are those listed in that table; D and trimming were worked out from the DNA. The sample contains a few million clones, 85% to 95% of them found a single time. The ten most abundant clones make up 0.3% to 0.45% of the sample.

The donors were healthy, HIV-negative adults with no recently reported acute infections or vaccinations. All donors were Caucasian adults living in Nashville, Tennessee, USA. CD4+ T cells were enriched through magnetic negative selection, after which naive cells were positively selected on CD45RA and the remaining negative fraction served as the memory subset. After blood collection by leukapheresis, PBMCs were isolated using Ficoll-Histopaque density gradient centrifugation and then cryopreserved in the vapor phase of liquid nitrogen. Purity and quantity of every magnetically sorted T cell population were checked by analytical flow cytometry. Each sorted fraction had its genomic DNA isolated and then quantified by UV absorbance on a Nanodrop 2000c.

This sequence uses TRBV13 and TRBJ1-3, and 7 junction bases match TRBD1. Sequenced: naive CD4+ T cells from PBMCs. The cell subset or site tag for this specimen amounts to: CD45RA+ positively selected. This TCR was recovered from a young man in good health. Some clones in this sample may be carry-over from other donors' samples. The nucleotide sequence reads as follows: TGTGCCAGCAGCCCAGACAGGGCCTCTGGAAACACCATATATTTT. It encodes CASSPDRASGNTIYF.